These 28 T cell receptor beta chains were all obtained from the same sample, sequenced in a study of blood T cell repertoires in COVID-19. Sequenced by immunoSEQ multiplex PCR; TCRdb stores in-frame clones only, minus some. In the table there are 130,000 or so clones, less than 90% of which are singletons. The specimen was PBMCs or T cells enriched from blood (not recorded which). These TCRs come from a man in his thirties or forties who had recovered from COVID-19.

Here the CDR3 reads CASSPFQGAYNEQFF. The CDR3 nucleotides read TGTGCCAGCAGCCCGTTCCAGGGGGCCTACAATGAGCAGTTCTTC. The rearrangement uses TRBV6-5 and TRBJ2-1; 7 bases map to TRBD1. Germline CDR1 is MNHEY and CDR2 is SVGAGI. This CDR3 has 15 residues. Trimming at V came to 6 bases and at J to 2 bases, leaving 7 bases not matched to a gene.

The CDR3 DNA is TGTGCCAGCAGCCCTCGACAGGGTACGGAGACCCAGTACTTC. As protein: CASSPRQGTETQYF. V is TRBV11-2 and J is TRBJ2-5; 7 bases fit TRBD1. Germline CDR1 reads SGHAT; CDR2 reads FQNNGV. V lost 5 bases, J lost 5 bases, and 8 bases stayed unmatched. The CDR3 extends over 14 amino acids.

The rearrangement uses TRBV5-1 and TRBJ2-1; D is unresolved. The CDR3 loop spans 12 amino acids. The V gene's germline CDR1 is SGHRS and CDR2 YFSETQ. Trimming took off 2 bases at V and 9 bases at J, with 9 bases between the two ends. CDR3 coding DNA: TGCGCCAGCAGCTTCGGGTCCGTTGAGCAGTTCTTC. It codes for CASSFGSVEQFF.

The chain employs TRBV2 and TRBJ1-1, with D uncertain. This CDR3 region has 13 residues. CDR1 is SNHLY, CDR2 FYNNEI, per germline. With 3 bases removed from V and 1 base from J, the gap between germline ends came to 6 bases. This CDR3 reads CASSDRKNTEAFF. The CDR3 region has the DNA TGTGCCAGCAGTGACAGGAAGAACACTGAAGCTTTCTTT.

This chain uses TRBV12-3 or TRBV12-4 with TRBJ1-6, with 7 bases matching TRBD1. The CDR3 spans 13 residues. V shed 8 bases, J shed 5 bases, and the junction held 3 bases outside the gene matches. The CDR3, as DNA: TGTGCCAGCCATGGGACAGATAATTCACCCCTCCACTTT. It codes for CASHGTDNSPLHF.

J is TRBJ1-6 and V is TRBV28; 8 nucleotides match TRBD1. Germline CDR1 MDHEN, CDR2 SYDVKM. The trim removed 6 bases at V and 5 bases at J, leaving 12 bases unmatched. The CDR3 is 17 residues long. CDR3: CASRPVDRGLDNSPLHF. As DNA, the CDR3 is TGTGCCAGCAGGCCAGTCGACAGGGGCTTAGATAATTCACCCCTCCACTTT.

This clone occurred a few times. This sequence joins TRBV2 and TRBJ1-2, with TRBD1 as a possible D gene (6 bases). The CDR3 totals 12 residues. The germline V and J ends were trimmed by 4 bases and 4 bases, with 7 bases remaining between them. Germline V gene data show CDR1 as SNHLY and CDR2 as FYNNEI. CDR3 sequence reads: CASSAGVYGYTF. The DNA for the CDR3 is TGTGCCAGCAGTGCAGGGGTCTATGGCTACACCTTC.

The chain links TRBV7-2 to TRBJ2-1, with 12 bases matching TRBD2. Germline CDR1 and CDR2: SGHTA and FQGNSA. Trimming at V came to 3 bases and at J to 4 bases, leaving 4 bases not matched to a gene. This CDR3 contains 16 residues. CDR3: CASSFHGLAGYNEQFF. In DNA, the CDR3 is TGTGCCAGCAGCTTTCACGGACTAGCGGGATACAATGAGCAGTTCTTC.

Only a few counts were recorded for this clone. The CDR3 region is CASSPAGDNEQFF. The CDR3 bases are TGTGCCAGCTCACCCGCGGGAGACAATGAGCAGTTCTTC. The V gene is TRBV18, the J gene TRBJ2-1; 7 bases map to TRBD2. J lost 5 bases, V lost 3 bases, and 1 base had no gene match. Germline V gene sequence: CDR1 KGHSH, CDR2 LQKENI. The CDR3 contains 13 residues.

The V call is TRBV19, the J call TRBJ1-1; 9 bases map to TRBD1. With V trimmed by 7 bases and J by 4 bases, 10 bases remained unmatched. Germline V lookup: CDR1 LNHDA, CDR2 SQIVND (reference sequence). The CDR3 runs 15 residues. The CDR3 DNA sequence: TGTGCCAGTACCCCCTGGGGACAGGGTACCACTGAAGCTTTCTTT. It encodes CASTPWGQGTTEAFF.

In the case of this clone: Other DNA sequences from this sample encode an identical CDR3 as well. This chain joins TRBV5-1 and TRBJ2-3; D perhaps matches TRBD1 (6 bases). There are 15 residues in the CDR3. Germline-derived CDR1 and CDR2 are SGHRS and YFSETQ. V lost 0 bases and J 1 base, leaving 9 bases between the germline ends. In DNA, the CDR3 is TGCGCCAGCAGCTTGGAGGGGGATGGCACAGATACGCAGTATTTT. Translating it yields CASSLEGDGTDTQYF.

This clone was found a few times. The chain is built from TRBV30 and TRBJ1-5, with D possibly matching TRBD1 (5 bases). Trimming pared 8 bases from V and 1 base from J, leaving 21 bases between. Germline V lookup: CDR1 GTSNPN, CDR2 SVGIG (reference sequence). The CDR3 is 16 amino acids. In DNA form, the CDR3 reads TGTGCCCTCCTCTCGGGGGGAGCGGAAAGCAATCAGCCCCAGCATTTT. Translated, it gives CALLSGGAESNQPQHF. The full variable domain, completed using reference TRBV30 and TRBJ1-5, is SQTIHQWPATLVQPVGSPLSLECTVEGTSNPNLYWYRQAAGRGLQLLFYSVGIGQISSEVPQNLSASRPQDRQFILSSKKLLLSDSGFYLCALLSGGAESNQPQHFGDGTRLSIL.

CDR3 amino acids: CASNEGGAGNTIYF. The CDR3 region has the DNA TGTGCCAGCAATGAAGGAGGTGCTGGAAACACCATATATTTT. The rearrangement uses TRBV7-9 and TRBJ1-3, with D unresolved. Germline V CDR1 and CDR2: SEHNR, FQNEAQ (reference sequence). CDR3 size: 14 residues. Trimming shortened V by 7 bases and J by 2 bases, and 12 bases separated the two germline ends.

The rearrangement joins TRBV9 to TRBJ2-5, with a weak D call TRBD2 (6 bases). V dropped 4 bases and J dropped 0 bases, with 16 bases sitting between them. The CDR3 is 16 amino acids. Germline V gene lookup returns CDR1 SGDLS and CDR2 YYNGEE. CDR3 amino acids: CASSRSFGLNQETQYF. In DNA form, the CDR3 reads TGTGCCAGCAGCAGATCTTTCGGACTAAACCAAGAGACCCAGTACTTC. Full variable domain (rest looked up from reference TRBV9 and TRBJ2-5): DSGVTQTPKHLITATGQRVTLRCSPRSGDLSVYWYQQSLDQGLQFLIQYYNGEERAKGNILERFSAQQFPDLHSELNLSSLELGDSALYFCASSRSFGLNQETQYFGPGTRLLVL.

V is TRBV6-6 and J is TRBJ1-3; no clear D gene. Germline values: CDR1 MNHNY, CDR2 SVGAGI (reference sequence). CDR3 length: 15 amino acids. V dropped 5 bases and J dropped 0 bases, with 11 bases sitting between them. CDR3 nucleotide sequence: TGTGCCAGCAGTACGGACTGGCCCTCTGGAAACACCATATATTTT. It codes for CASSTDWPSGNTIYF.

The J gene is TRBJ2-2, the V gene TRBV6-4; 10 bases line up with TRBD2. The CDR3 runs to 16 residues. Germline trimming cut 3 bases from V and 3 bases from J; bases unmatched to any gene: 4. Per germline, CDR1 MRHNA and CDR2 SNTAGT. The CDR3 loop is CASSEHGTSDTGELFF. CDR3 nucleotides: TGTGCCAGCAGTGAACACGGGACTAGCGACACCGGGGAGCTGTTTTTT.

J is TRBJ1-1 and V is TRBV28, with D hard to call. This CDR3 is 11 amino acids long. With 4 bases removed from V and 11 bases from J, the gap between germline ends came to 11 bases. The germline V gene has CDR1 MDHEN and CDR2 SYDVKM. CDR3 sequence: CASSSGLAAFF. The CDR3 region has the DNA TGTGCCAGCAGTTCCGGCCTAGCGGCTTTCTTT. The full variable domain, completed using reference TRBV28 and TRBJ1-1, is DVKVTQSSRYLVKRTGEKVFLECVQDMDHENMFWYRQDPGLGLRLIYFSYDVKMKEKGDIPEGYSVSREKKERFSLILESASTNQTSMYLCASSSGLAAFFGQGTRLTVV.

CDR3 amino acids: CASSLRLAGGSREQYF. CDR3 sequence (DNA): TGCGCCAGCAGCTTGCGACTAGCGGGAGGCAGTCGCGAGCAGTACTTC. V gene TRBV5-1 combines with J gene TRBJ2-7; 13 bases are a match to TRBD2. Germline CDR1 reads SGHRS; CDR2 reads YFSETQ. V lost 1 base to trimming and J lost 6 bases; unmatched junction nucleotides: 7. The CDR3 length is 16 residues.

This clone occurred once. This rearrangement joins TRBV12-3 or TRBV12-4 to TRBJ2-1, with a possible D match to TRBD1 (6 bases). Between the trimmed V and J ends, which lost 6 bases and 9 bases, there was a span of 9 bases. The CDR3 sequence is 11 residues long. CDR3: CASRRDTEQFF. CDR3 nucleotide sequence: TGTGCCAGCAGGAGGGACACTGAGCAGTTCTTC.

This clone was observed a handful of times. The chain recombines TRBV20-1 with TRBJ1-6, with 8 bases aligning to TRBD1. Germline-derived CDR1 and CDR2 are DFQATT and SNEGSKA (reference sequence). Trimming took 3 bases from V and 7 from J; bases not matched to a gene: 8. The CDR3 loop spans 15 amino acids. DNA of the CDR3: TGCAGTGCTAGTGAACCGACAGGGGTCAATTCACCCCTCCACTTT. This gives the protein CSASEPTGVNSPLHF.

The chain recombines TRBV2 with TRBJ2-2, with a possible D match to TRBD2 (6 bases). Germline V gene lookup returns CDR1 SNHLY and CDR2 FYNNEI. V was clipped by 9 bases and J by 7 bases, with 12 bases between them. The CDR3 is 12 residues long. CDR3 protein: CARRSSVGELFF. The CDR3 DNA reads as TGTGCCAGAAGATCTAGCGTCGGGGAGCTGTTTTTT.

This rearrangement joins TRBV25-1 to TRBJ1-1, with D uncertain. The germline gives CDR1 MGHDK, CDR2 SYGVNS. With 3 bases removed from V and 3 bases from J, the gap between germline ends came to 8 bases. This CDR3 contains 13 residues. The CDR3 DNA follows: TGTGCCAGCAGTGATTCGGGATACACTGAAGCTTTCTTT. It translates to CASSDSGYTEAFF.

This clone was seen only once. This sample also contains other DNA sequences that code for the same CDR3. V and J are TRBV9 and TRBJ1-3, with D hard to call. CDR3 size: 14 residues. V was cut by 0 bases and J by 1 base, with 5 bases left in between. Germline V gives CDR1 SGDLS, CDR2 YYNGEE. This CDR3 is CASSVAGSGNTIYF. CDR3 DNA: TGTGCCAGCAGCGTAGCGGGGTCTGGAAACACCATATATTTT.

This clone showed up just a few times. At one of its ends the junction is not consistent with the germline gene, which may arise from a read error. The genes are TRBV11-2 and TRBJ2-2; TRBD1 is a possible D gene (5 bases). Germline CDR1 and CDR2: SGHAT and FQNNGV. The CDR3 has 12 amino acids. The CDR3, as DNA: TGTGCCAGCAGCTCGGACACGGGGGAGCTGTTTTTT. This translates into CASSSDTGELFF.

Of note for this clone: This sample also contains other DNA sequences that code for the same CDR3. The genes are TRBV10-3 and TRBJ1-2; D is possibly TRBD1 (5 bases). Per germline, CDR1 ENHRY and CDR2 SYGVKD. Trimming removed 4 bases from V and 7 bases from J, with 7 bases in between. The CDR3 length is 11 residues. CDR3 sequence reads: CAISGGGGYTF. The DNA of the CDR3 is TGTGCCATCAGTGGCGGGGGTGGCTACACCTTC.

This chain uses TRBV4-2 with TRBJ1-2; 7 nucleotides agree with TRBD1. The V gene end was trimmed by 4 bases and the J gene end by 4 bases; junction bases not matched to a gene: 6. Per the germline V gene, CDR1 is LGHNA and CDR2 is YNFKEQ. This CDR3 has 14 amino acids. CDR3 protein: CASSLETGPYGYTF. CDR3 bases: TGTGCCAGCAGCCTAGAGACAGGGCCCTATGGCTACACCTTC.

J is TRBJ2-3 and V is TRBV7-9; no definite D call. The CDR3 has 15 amino acids. V lost 5 bases to trimming and J lost 2 bases, with 14 bases between them. Per germline, CDR1 SEHNR and CDR2 FQNEAQ (reference sequence). The CDR3 DNA reads TGTGCCAGCAGCCTTGGGCCTGAATTCACAGATACGCAGTATTTT. Translated: CASSLGPEFTDTQYF.

CDR3 bases: TGTGCCTGGGGACAGATGAACACTGAAGCTTTCTTT. Protein sequence: CAWGQMNTEAFF. The chain carries TRBV30 and TRBJ1-1, with D possibly being TRBD1 (6 bases). Between the trimmed V and J ends, which lost 5 bases and 0 bases, there was a span of 7 bases. Germline assignment: CDR1 GTSNPN and CDR2 SVGIG (reference sequence). The CDR3 is made up of 12 amino acids.